One TCR beta chain is described in this entry. What it recognizes is unknown. The record originates from a study of T-cell memory formation after mild COVID-19. Germline V lookup: CDR1 KGHSY, CDR2 FQNENV. The CDR3 contains 13 residues. Trimming shortened V by 1 base and J by 1 base, and 4 bases separated the two germline ends. Study-wide results and caveats: Day 15 to 85 contracting clones showed balanced CD4/CD8; later expanders leaned CD4+.

Sample barcodes and UMIs were carried by the TCR alpha and TCR beta cDNA libraries that 5'RACE generated with constant-segment primers. TCRdb itself ran the 5' RACE reads through MiXCR, one entry per CDR3 protein. Of 550,000 to 700,000 distinct CDR3 sequences detected, about a sixth appear once; the ten largest clones hold 12%. The rearrangement links TRBV16 to TRBJ1-1; no clear D. Input material: PBMCs or a T cell subset sorted from them (not recorded which). The source of this sequence is an adult woman who had mild COVID-19 (a few samples of this study predate the infection). Cell type and time point are not known. The CDR3 reads CASSQYSNTEAFF. The CDR3 region has the DNA TGTGCCAGCAGCCAATACTCGAACACTGAAGCTTTCTTT. Variable domain in full (rest from reference TRBV16 and TRBJ1-1): GEEVAQTPKHLVRGEGQKAKLYCAPIKGHSYVFWYQQVLKNEFKFLISFQNENVFDETGMPKERFSAKCLPNSPCSLEIQATKLEDSAVYFCASSQYSNTEAFFGQGTRLTVV.